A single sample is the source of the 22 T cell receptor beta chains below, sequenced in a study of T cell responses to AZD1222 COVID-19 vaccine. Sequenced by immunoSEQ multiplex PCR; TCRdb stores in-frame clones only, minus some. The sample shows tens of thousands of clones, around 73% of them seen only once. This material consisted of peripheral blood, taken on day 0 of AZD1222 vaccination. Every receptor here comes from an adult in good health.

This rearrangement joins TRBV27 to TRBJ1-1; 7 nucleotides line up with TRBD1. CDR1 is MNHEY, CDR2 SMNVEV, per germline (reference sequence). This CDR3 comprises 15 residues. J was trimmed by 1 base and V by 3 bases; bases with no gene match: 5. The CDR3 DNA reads TGTGCCAGCAGTTTTGTGGGGGACAGGAACACTGAAGCTTTCTTT. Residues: CASSFVGDRNTEAFF.

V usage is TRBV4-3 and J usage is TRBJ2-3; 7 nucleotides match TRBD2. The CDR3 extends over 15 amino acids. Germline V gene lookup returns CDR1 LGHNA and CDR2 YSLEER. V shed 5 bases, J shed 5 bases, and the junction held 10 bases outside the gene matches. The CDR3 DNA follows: TGCGCCAGCAGCACTCGACTAGCCACTGTAGATACGCAGTATTTT. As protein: CASSTRLATVDTQYF.

DNA for the CDR3: TGTGCCAGCAGTGCTAGTCCGGACCCAATTTTGGAGCAGTACTTC. It yields the protein CASSASPDPILEQYF. The J gene is TRBJ2-7, the V gene TRBV2; D call uncertain. The CDR3 runs 15 residues. CDR1 SNHLY and CDR2 FYNNEI come from the germline V gene. Trimming stripped 4 bases from V and 7 bases from J, with 20 bases between.

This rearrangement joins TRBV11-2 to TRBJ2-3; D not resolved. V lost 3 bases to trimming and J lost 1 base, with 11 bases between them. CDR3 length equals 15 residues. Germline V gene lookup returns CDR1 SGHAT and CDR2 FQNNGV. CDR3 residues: CASSLRIRGTDTQYF. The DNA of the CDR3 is TGTGCCAGCAGCTTGAGGATAAGAGGCACAGATACGCAGTATTTT. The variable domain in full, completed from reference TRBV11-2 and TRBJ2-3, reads EAGVAQSPRYKIIEKRQSVAFWCNPISGHATLYWYQQILGQGPKLLIQFQNNGVVDDSQLPKDRFSAERLKGVDSTLKIQPAKLEDSAVYLCASSLRIRGTDTQYFGPGTRLTVL.

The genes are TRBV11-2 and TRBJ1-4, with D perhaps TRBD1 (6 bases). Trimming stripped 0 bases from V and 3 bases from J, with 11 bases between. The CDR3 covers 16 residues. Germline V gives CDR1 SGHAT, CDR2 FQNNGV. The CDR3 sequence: CASSLDSQGPNEKLFF. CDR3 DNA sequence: TGTGCCAGCAGCTTAGATAGCCAGGGGCCTAATGAAAAACTGTTTTTT.

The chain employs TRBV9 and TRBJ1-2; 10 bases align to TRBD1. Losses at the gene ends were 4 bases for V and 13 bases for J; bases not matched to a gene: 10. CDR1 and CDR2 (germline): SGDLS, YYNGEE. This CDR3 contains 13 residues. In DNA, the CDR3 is TGTGCCAGCAGCCCCATGACAGGGGGCATTGTCACCTTC. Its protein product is CASSPMTGGIVTF.

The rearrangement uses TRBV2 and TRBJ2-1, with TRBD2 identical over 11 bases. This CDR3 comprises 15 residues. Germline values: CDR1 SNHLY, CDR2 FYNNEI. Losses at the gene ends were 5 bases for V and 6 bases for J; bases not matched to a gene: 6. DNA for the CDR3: TGTGCCAGCAGTTTAGCGGGAGGGCCCCCCAATGAGCAGTTCTTC. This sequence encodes CASSLAGGPPNEQFF.

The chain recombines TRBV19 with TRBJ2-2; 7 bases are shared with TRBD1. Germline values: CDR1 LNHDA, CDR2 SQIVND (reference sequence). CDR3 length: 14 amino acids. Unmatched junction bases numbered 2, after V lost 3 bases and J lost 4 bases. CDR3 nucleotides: TGTGCCAGTAGTATGGGACAGATCACCGGGGAGCTGTTTTTT. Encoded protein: CASSMGQITGELFF.

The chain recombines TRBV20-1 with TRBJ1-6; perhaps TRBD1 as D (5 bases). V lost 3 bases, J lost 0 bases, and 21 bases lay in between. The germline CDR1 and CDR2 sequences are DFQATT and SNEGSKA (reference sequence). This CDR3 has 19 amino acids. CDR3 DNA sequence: TGCAGTGCTAGTCCACCTAGGGGTCGGGGCGGCTCCTATAATTCACCCCTCCACTTT. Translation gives CSASPPRGRGGSYNSPLHF.

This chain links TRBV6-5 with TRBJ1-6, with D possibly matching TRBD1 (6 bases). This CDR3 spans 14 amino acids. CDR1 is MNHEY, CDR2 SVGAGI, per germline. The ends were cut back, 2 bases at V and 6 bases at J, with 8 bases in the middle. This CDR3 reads CASSYQGSNSPLHF. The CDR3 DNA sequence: TGTGCCAGCAGTTACCAGGGGTCTAATTCACCCCTCCACTTT.

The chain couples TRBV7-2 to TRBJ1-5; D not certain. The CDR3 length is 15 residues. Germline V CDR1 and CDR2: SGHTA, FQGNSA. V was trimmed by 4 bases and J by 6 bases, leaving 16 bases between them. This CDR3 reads CASSSLQSPGQPQHF. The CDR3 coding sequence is TGTGCCAGCAGCTCTCTTCAATCGCCTGGTCAGCCCCAGCATTTT.

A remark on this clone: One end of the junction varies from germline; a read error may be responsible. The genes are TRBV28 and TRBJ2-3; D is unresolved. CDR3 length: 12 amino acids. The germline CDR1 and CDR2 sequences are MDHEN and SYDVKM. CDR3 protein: CASSRASVPTNF. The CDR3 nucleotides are TGTGCCAGCAGCCGGGCCAGCGTCCCTACGAATTTT.

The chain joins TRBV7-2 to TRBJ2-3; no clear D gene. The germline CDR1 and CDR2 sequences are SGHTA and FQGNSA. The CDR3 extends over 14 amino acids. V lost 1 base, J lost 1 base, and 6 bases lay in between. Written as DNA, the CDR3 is TGTGCCAGCAGCTTAGGCTTAGGCACAGATACGCAGTATTTT. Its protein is CASSLGLGTDTQYF.

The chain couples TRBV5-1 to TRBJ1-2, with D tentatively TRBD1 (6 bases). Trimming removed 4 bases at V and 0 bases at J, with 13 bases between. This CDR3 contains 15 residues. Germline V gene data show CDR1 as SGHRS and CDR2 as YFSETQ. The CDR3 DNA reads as TGCGCCAGCAGCCACCAGACAGGTCCTAACTATGGCTACACCTTC. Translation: CASSHQTGPNYGYTF. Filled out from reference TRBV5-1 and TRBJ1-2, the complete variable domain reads KAGVTQTPRYLIKTRGQQVTLSCSPISGHRSVSWYQQTPGQGLQFLFEYFSETQRNKGNFPGRFSGRQFSNSRSEMNVSTLELGDSALYLCASSHQTGPNYGYTFGSGTRLTVV.

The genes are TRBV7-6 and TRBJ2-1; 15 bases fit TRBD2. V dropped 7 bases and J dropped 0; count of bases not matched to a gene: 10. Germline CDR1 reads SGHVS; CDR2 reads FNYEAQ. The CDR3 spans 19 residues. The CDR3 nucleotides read TGTGCCAGCACCATAGGAGGGACTAGCGGGAGGACCTCCTACAATGAGCAGTTCTTC. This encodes CASTIGGTSGRTSYNEQFF.

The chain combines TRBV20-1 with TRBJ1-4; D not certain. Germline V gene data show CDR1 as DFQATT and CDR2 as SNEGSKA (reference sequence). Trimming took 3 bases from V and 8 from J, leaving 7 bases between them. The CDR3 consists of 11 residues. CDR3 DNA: TGCAGTGCTAGGCTGGGGGAAAAACTGTTTTTT. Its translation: CSARLGEKLFF.

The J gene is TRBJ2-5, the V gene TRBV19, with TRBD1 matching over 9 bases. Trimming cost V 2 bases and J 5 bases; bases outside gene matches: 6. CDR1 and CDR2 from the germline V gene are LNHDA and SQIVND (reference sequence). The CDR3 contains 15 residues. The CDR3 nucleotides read TGTGCCAGTAGTATATCCGGGACAGGGAAGGAGACCCAGTACTTC. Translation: CASSISGTGKETQYF.

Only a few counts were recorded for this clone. The CDR3: CASRQTGTDTQYF. The CDR3 DNA is TGTGCCAGTAGACAGACTGGAACAGATACGCAGTATTTT. The chain has TRBV7-2 and TRBJ2-3, with a tentative D call TRBD1 (5 bases). The CDR3 loop spans 13 amino acids. The germline V and J ends were trimmed by 9 bases and 3 bases, with 13 bases remaining between them. Per the germline V gene, CDR1 is SGHTA and CDR2 is FQGNSA.

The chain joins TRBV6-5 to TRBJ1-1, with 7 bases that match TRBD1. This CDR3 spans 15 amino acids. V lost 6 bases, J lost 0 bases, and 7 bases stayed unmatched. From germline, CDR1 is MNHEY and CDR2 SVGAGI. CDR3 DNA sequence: TGTGCCAGCAGCTTGGGACAGTTAATGAACACTGAAGCTTTCTTT. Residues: CASSLGQLMNTEAFF.

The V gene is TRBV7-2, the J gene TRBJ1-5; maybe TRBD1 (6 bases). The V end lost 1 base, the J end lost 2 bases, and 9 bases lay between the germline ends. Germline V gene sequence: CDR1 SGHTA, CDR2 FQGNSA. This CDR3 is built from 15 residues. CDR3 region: CASSLETGRNQPQHF. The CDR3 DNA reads TGTGCCAGCAGCTTAGAGACAGGTCGCAATCAGCCCCAGCATTTT.

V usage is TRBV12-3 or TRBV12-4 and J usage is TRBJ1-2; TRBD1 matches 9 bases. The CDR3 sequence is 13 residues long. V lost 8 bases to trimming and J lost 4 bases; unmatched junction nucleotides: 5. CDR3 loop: CASGGQGLYGYTF. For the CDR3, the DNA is TGTGCCAGCGGAGGACAGGGGCTCTATGGCTACACCTTC.

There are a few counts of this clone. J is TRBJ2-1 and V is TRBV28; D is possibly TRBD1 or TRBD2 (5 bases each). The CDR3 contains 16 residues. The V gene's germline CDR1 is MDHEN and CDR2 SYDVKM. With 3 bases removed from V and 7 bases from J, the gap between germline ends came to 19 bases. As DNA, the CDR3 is TGTGCCAGCAGTTTGTTCGGGACCGTCTCGAGTAATGAGCAGTTCTTC. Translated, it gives CASSLFGTVSSNEQFF.